This T cell receptor beta chain was obtained from a study of radiotherapy plus CTLA-4 blockade in lung cancer (dated 2018 in TCRdb). Looking at the study overall: Among the enrolled patients, approximately 17% had an objective response, and about 31% reached disease control. General study outcomes and caveats: After treatment with radiotherapy and ipilimumab, TCR clones that originated in tumors expanded in peripheral blood. Increased serum interferon-beta after radiation, together with early dynamic changes in blood T cell clones, were reported to be the strongest predictors of response.

CDR1 is given as LNHDA and CDR2 as SQIVND, both from the germline V gene (reference sequence). From the cysteine through the phenylalanine, the CDR3 covers 15 amino acids. Only the CDR3 region is kept as DNA, spanning 45 bases read in frame from base 1. The library was built by means of the immunoSEQ multiplex PCR assay. The immuneACCESS repertoire file appears here via TCRdb, limited to in-frame rearrangements. These files lack a portion of the clones; in checked studies, under half of the deficit traces to unresolved V genes, and the cause of the others is not known. The sample table holds just under 60,000 clones, of which 70% to 80% were seen once. In total, the top ten clones hold approximately 8.3% of the sample. The study tested focal radiation therapy combined with CTLA-4 blockade (ipilimumab) in patients with chemo-refractory metastatic non-small-cell lung cancer. Note on this clone: This receptor's antigen is unknown. Qualities for individual bases were not recorded, and no much larger clone is one base off.

This specimen was peripheral blood, taken from a patient treated with radiotherapy plus ipilimumab. The sequence links TRBV19 to TRBJ2-5; 9 nucleotides in the junction match TRBD1. The J call may be incorrect, as the DNA end agrees better with TRBJ2-7. This receptor was obtained from a human donor with non-small cell lung cancer whose response to radiotherapy plus ipilimumab could not be evaluated. For the CDR3, the sequence is CASSARQGGAYEQYF. The DNA sequence is as follows: TGTGCCAGTAGTGCCCGACAGGGGGGGGCCTACGAGCAGTACTTC.